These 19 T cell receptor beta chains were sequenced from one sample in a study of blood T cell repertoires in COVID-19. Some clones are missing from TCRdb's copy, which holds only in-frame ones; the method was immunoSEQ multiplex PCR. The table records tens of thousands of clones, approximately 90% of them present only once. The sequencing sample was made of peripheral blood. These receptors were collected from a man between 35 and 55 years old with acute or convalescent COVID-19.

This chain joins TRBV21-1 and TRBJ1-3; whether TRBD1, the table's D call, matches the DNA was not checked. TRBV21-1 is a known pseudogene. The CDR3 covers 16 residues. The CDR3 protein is CASSALWDRDGNTIYF. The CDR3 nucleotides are TGTGCCAGCAGCGCCCTCTGGGACAGGGATGGAAACACCATATATTTT.

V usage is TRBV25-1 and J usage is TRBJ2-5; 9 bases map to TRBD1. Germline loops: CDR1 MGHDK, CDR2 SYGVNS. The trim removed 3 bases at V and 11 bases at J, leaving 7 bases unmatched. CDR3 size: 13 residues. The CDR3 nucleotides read TGTGCCAGCAGTGAGGGGACAGGGTGGTCTCAGTACTTC. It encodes CASSEGTGWSQYF.

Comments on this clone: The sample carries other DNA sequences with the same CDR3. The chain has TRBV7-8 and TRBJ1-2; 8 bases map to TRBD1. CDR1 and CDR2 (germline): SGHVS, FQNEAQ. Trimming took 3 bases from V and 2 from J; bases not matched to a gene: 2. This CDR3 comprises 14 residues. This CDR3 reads CASSLGDRNYGYTF. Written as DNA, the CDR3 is TGTGCCAGCAGCTTGGGGGACAGGAACTATGGCTACACCTTC.

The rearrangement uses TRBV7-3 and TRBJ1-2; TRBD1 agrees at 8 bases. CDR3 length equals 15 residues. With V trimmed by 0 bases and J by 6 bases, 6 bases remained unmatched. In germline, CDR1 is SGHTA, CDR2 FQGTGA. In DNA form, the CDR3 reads TGTGCCAGCAGCTTAACAGGACAGGGAGGGGATGGCTACACCTTC. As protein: CASSLTGQGGDGYTF.

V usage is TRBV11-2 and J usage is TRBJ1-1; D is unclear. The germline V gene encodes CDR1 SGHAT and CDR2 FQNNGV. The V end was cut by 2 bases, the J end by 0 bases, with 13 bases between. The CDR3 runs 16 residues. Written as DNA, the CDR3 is TGTGCCAGCAGCTTACCCTGGAGAGGGCTGAACACTGAAGCTTTCTTT. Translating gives CASSLPWRGLNTEAFF.

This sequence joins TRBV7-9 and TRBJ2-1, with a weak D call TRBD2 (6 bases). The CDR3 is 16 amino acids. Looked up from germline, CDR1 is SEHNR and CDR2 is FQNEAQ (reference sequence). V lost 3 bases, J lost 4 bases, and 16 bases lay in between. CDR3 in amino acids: CASSLVRGLPYNEQFF. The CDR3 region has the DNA TGTGCCAGCAGCTTGGTGCGCGGACTACCATACAATGAGCAGTTCTTC. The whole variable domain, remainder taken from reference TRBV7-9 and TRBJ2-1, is DTGVSQNPRHKITKRGQNVTFRCDPISEHNRLYWYRQTLGQGPEFLTYFQNEAQLEKSRLLSDRFSAERPKGSFSTLEIQRTEQGDSAMYLCASSLVRGLPYNEQFFGPGTRLTVL.

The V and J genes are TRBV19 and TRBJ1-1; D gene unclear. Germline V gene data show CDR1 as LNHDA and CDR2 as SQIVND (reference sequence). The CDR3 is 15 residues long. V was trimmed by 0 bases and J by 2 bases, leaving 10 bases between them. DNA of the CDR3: TGTGCCAGTAGTATAGATGAGGATACTAACACTGAAGCTTTCTTT. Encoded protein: CASSIDEDTNTEAFF.

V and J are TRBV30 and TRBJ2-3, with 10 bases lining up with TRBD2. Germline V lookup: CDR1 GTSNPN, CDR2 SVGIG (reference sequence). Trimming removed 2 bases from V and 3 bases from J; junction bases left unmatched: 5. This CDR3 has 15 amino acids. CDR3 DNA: TGTGCCTGGAGTAGACTAGCGGGCGGTACAGATACGCAGTATTTT. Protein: CAWSRLAGGTDTQYF.

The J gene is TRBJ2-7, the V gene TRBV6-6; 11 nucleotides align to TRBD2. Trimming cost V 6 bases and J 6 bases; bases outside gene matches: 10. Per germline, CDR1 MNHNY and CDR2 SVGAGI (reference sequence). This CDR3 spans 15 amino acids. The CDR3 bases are TGTGCCAGCAGCCCCACTAGCGGGAGAAGAGTCGAGCAGTACTTC. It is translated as CASSPTSGRRVEQYF.

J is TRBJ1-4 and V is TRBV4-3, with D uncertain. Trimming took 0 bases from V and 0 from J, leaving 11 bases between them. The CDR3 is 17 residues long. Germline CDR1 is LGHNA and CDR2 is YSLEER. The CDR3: CASSQEHSTATNEKLFF. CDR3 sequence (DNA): TGCGCCAGCAGCCAAGAACACAGCACTGCAACTAATGAAAAACTGTTTTTT.

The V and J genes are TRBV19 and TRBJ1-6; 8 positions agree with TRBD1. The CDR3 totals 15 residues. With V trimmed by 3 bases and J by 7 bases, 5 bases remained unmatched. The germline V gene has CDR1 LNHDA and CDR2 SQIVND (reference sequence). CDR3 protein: CASSIPQGANSPLHF. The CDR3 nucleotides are TGTGCCAGTAGTATCCCCCAGGGGGCGAATTCACCCCTCCACTTT.

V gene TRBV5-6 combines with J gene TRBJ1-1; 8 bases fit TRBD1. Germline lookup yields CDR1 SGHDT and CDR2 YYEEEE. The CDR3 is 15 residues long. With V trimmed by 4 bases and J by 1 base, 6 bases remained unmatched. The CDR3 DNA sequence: TGTGCCAGCAGCCGGACAGGGAGTAGGAACACTGAAGCTTTCTTT. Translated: CASSRTGSRNTEAFF.

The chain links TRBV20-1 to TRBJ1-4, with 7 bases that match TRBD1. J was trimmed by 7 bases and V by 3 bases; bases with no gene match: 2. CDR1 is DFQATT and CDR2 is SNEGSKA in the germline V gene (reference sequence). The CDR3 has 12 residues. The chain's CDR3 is CSASRDSEKLFF. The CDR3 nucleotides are TGCAGTGCTAGTAGGGACAGTGAAAAACTGTTTTTT.

The CDR3 DNA reads TGCGCCAGCAGTTCTTGGACAGGGGGCTCATCAGTGAACACTGAAGCTTTCTTT. The encoded protein is CASSSWTGGSSVNTEAFF. V is TRBV5-1 and J is TRBJ1-1; 11 bases map to TRBD1. The germline CDR1 and CDR2 sequences are SGHRS and YFSETQ. The J segment lost 0 bases and the V segment lost 5 bases, leaving 12 bases of the junction unmatched. The CDR3 runs to 18 residues.

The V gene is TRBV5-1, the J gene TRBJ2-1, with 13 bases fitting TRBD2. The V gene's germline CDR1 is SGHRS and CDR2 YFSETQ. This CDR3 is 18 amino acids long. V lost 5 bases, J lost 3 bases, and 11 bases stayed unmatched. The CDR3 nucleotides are TGCGCCAGCAGTTCTACCACTAGACTAGCGGGAGGCTACAATGAGCAGTTCTTC. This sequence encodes CASSSTTRLAGGYNEQFF.

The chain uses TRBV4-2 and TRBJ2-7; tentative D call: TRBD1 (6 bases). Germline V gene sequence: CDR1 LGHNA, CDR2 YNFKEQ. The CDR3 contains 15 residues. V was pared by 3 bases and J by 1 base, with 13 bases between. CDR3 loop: CASSHRTDSSYEQYF. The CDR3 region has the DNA TGTGCCAGCAGCCATCGGACAGATTCATCCTACGAGCAGTACTTC.

Here the CDR3 DNA reads TGCGCCAGCAGCAGGGGCGCGGGAGGGTCCACAGATACGCAGTATTTT. Protein: CASSRGAGGSTDTQYF. The chain has TRBV5-1 and TRBJ2-3; TRBD2 agrees at 9 bases. V trimming: 4 bases; J trimming: 2 bases; junction bases outside the gene matches: 8. This CDR3 has 16 residues. From germline, CDR1 is SGHRS and CDR2 YFSETQ.

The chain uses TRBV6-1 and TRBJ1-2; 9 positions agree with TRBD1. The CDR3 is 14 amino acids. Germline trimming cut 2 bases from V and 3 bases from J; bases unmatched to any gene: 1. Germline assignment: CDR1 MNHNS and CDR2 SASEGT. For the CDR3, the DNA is TGTGCCAGCAGTGAAACAGGGGGCCACTATGGCTACACCTTC. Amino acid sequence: CASSETGGHYGYTF.

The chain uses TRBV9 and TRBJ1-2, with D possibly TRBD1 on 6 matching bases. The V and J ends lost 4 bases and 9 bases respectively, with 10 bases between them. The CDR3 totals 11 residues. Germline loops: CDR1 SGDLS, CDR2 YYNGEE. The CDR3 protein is CASSLDRSYTF. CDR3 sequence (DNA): TGTGCCAGCAGCCTGGACAGAAGCTACACCTTC.